Listed here are 22 T cell receptor beta chains from one sample, sequenced in a study of shared clonotypes between healthy human individuals. Method: immunoSEQ multiplex PCR; TCRdb's copy keeps in-frame clones and lacks some. Of some 2 million clones listed, roughly 94% are singletons. The naive CD8 subset, CD45RO-negative cells positively selected for CCR7, excluded terminally differentiated effector memory CD45RA+ cells. The sample consisted of naive CD8+ T cells sorted from blood. The receptors were sampled from a man in his late teens or twenties in good health.

The rearrangement uses TRBV6-5 and TRBJ2-1; possible D gene TRBD1, 6 bases. V lost 3 bases and J 7 bases, leaving 19 bases between the germline ends. Germline V gene data show CDR1 as MNHEY and CDR2 as SVGAGI. The CDR3 is made up of 16 amino acids. The CDR3 region has the DNA TGTGCCAGCAGTTATTCCCAGGGGCAATGGGGGAATGAGCAGTTCTTC. Its translation is CASSYSQGQWGNEQFF.

V usage is TRBV30 and J usage is TRBJ2-5, with TRBD2 matching over 10 bases. V trimming: 5 bases; J trimming: 5 bases; junction bases outside the gene matches: 11. This CDR3 has 15 amino acids. Germline V lookup: CDR1 GTSNPN, CDR2 SVGIG (reference sequence). The CDR3 reads CAWSRTSGGGETQYF. CDR3 bases: TGTGCCTGGTCCCGGACTAGCGGAGGCGGGGAGACCCAGTACTTC.

The chain joins TRBV4-1 to TRBJ2-2; the D call may be TRBD1 or TRBD2 (6 bases each). Germline CDR1 and CDR2: MGHRA and YSYEKL. This CDR3 has 16 residues. V dropped 0 bases and J dropped 4 bases, with 12 bases sitting between them. The CDR3 nucleotides read TGCGCCAGCAGCCAAGAGGGGGGCTTGGTCACCGGGGAGCTGTTTTTT. This encodes CASSQEGGLVTGELFF.

V is TRBV5-8 and J is TRBJ2-7; D might be TRBD2 (5 bases). The germline CDR1 and CDR2 sequences are SGHTS and YDEGEE. The V gene lost 1 base and the J gene lost 1 base, with 12 bases spanning the gap. The CDR3 has 15 amino acids. The CDR3 is CASSLRASSSYEQYF. In nucleotides, the CDR3 is TGTGCCAGCAGCTTGAGGGCTAGCAGTTCCTACGAGCAGTACTTC.

This chain joins TRBV19 and TRBJ1-5; the match to TRBD1 covers 7 bases. V gave up 8 bases and J gave up 3 bases; unmatched junction bases: 13. The CDR3 consists of 16 residues. CDR1 LNHDA and CDR2 SQIVND come from the germline V gene (reference sequence). CDR3 bases: TGTGCCAGTGAACTCTACAGGGGTAATCACAATCAGCCCCAGCATTTT. Translation gives CASELYRGNHNQPQHF.

The chain carries TRBV9 and TRBJ2-3, with TRBD2 identical over 8 bases. This CDR3 has 16 residues. From germline, CDR1 is SGDLS and CDR2 YYNGEE. V lost 0 bases to trimming and J lost 4 bases; unmatched junction nucleotides: 7. Written as DNA, the CDR3 is TGTGCCAGCAGCGTAGAAGCCGGACTAGCTGCAGATACGCAGTATTTT. This codes for CASSVEAGLAADTQYF.

A remark on this clone: The same CDR3 also results from other DNA sequences found in this sample. V is TRBV5-4 and J is TRBJ2-5; TRBD2 might be the D (5 bases). CDR1 is SGHNT and CDR2 is YYREEE in the germline V gene (reference sequence). The V end lost 0 bases, the J end lost 5 bases, and 8 bases lay between the germline ends. This CDR3 contains 13 residues. CDR3 in amino acids: CASSLVGEETQYF. CDR3 DNA sequence: TGTGCCAGCAGCTTGGTCGGGGAGGAGACCCAGTACTTC.

CDR3 amino acids: CASSLGEGMIAEAFF. The CDR3 nucleotides read TGTGCCAGCAGCTTAGGGGAGGGGATGATCGCTGAAGCTTTCTTT. The chain combines TRBV7-9 with TRBJ1-1, with D possibly TRBD1 on 5 matching bases. The CDR3 is 15 amino acids. V lost 1 base to trimming and J lost 6 bases, with 15 bases between them. Germline V gives CDR1 SEHNR, CDR2 FQNEAQ (reference sequence).

This clone was picked up one time. V usage is TRBV19 and J usage is TRBJ1-5; 8 bases agree with TRBD1. Germline CDR1 and CDR2: LNHDA and SQIVND (reference sequence). CDR3 length: 16 residues. J gave up 6 bases and V 4 bases, and 11 bases lay outside the gene matches. CDR3 nucleotide sequence: TGTGCCAGTAGTACCACGGGACAGGTGGGGAGTCAGCCCCAGCATTTT. This gives the protein CASSTTGQVGSQPQHF.

The genes are TRBV13 and TRBJ2-2, with a possible D match to TRBD2 (5 bases). The CDR3 extends over 17 amino acids. Looked up from germline, CDR1 is PRHDT and CDR2 is FYEKMQ (reference sequence). The V end was cut by 0 bases, the J end by 3 bases, with 14 bases between. CDR3 in DNA: TGTGCCAGCAGCTTAGGGGAACCCCTGAGGGACACCGGGGAGCTGTTTTTT. It yields the protein CASSLGEPLRDTGELFF.

The V gene is TRBV7-9, the J gene TRBJ2-3, with 9 bases fitting TRBD2. Germline CDR1 reads SEHNR; CDR2 reads FQNEAQ (reference sequence). V was pared by 5 bases and J by 2 bases, with 8 bases of the junction left unmatched. The length of the CDR3 is 16 residues. The CDR3: CASSPGTSSITDTQYF. For the CDR3, the DNA is TGTGCCAGCAGCCCCGGGACTAGCAGTATCACAGATACGCAGTATTTT.

A single count supports this clone. J is TRBJ1-4 and V is TRBV11-2; unclear D gene. V gave up 3 bases and J gave up 0 bases, with 8 bases separating them. Looked up from germline, CDR1 is SGHAT and CDR2 is FQNNGV. This CDR3 comprises 15 residues. CDR3 residues: CASSLVGTTNEKLFF. In DNA form, the CDR3 reads TGTGCCAGCAGCTTGGTTGGGACAACTAATGAAAAACTGTTTTTT.

This clone was found once. The CDR3 coding sequence is TGTGCCAGCAGTTTACACAGGGAGGGTAATTCACCCCTCCACTTT. It translates to CASSLHREGNSPLHF. The genes are TRBV28 and TRBJ1-6; TRBD1 might be the D (6 bases). CDR1 is MDHEN, CDR2 SYDVKM, per germline. Trimming took 2 bases from V and 6 from J, leaving 11 bases between them. The CDR3 runs 15 residues.

This sequence joins TRBV4-3 and TRBJ2-1; 7 bases fit TRBD2. This CDR3 contains 16 residues. Germline V gene sequence: CDR1 LGHNA, CDR2 YSLEER. The V gene end was trimmed by 4 bases and the J gene end by 10 bases; junction bases not matched to a gene: 16. The CDR3 DNA reads as TGCGCCAGCAGCCCGACAACTTTTGGACTAGTTGACGAGCAGTTCTTC. It codes for CASSPTTFGLVDEQFF.

CDR3 amino acids: CASSPPVPPETQYF. The DNA of the CDR3 is TGTGCCAGCAGCCCCCCAGTGCCTCCAGAGACCCAGTACTTC. This chain joins TRBV7-9 and TRBJ2-5; D unresolved. CDR3 length: 14 amino acids. The germline V gene has CDR1 SEHNR and CDR2 FQNEAQ (reference sequence). Trimming removed 5 bases at V and 4 bases at J, with 14 bases between.

The rearrangement joins TRBV30 to TRBJ2-3; D remains ambiguous. CDR3 size: 15 residues. The ends were cut back, 0 bases at V and 3 bases at J, with 13 bases in the middle. The germline V gene has CDR1 GTSNPN and CDR2 SVGIG (reference sequence). The CDR3 protein is CAWSVVSLSTDTQYF. CDR3 DNA sequence: TGTGCCTGGAGTGTTGTCTCACTTAGTACAGATACGCAGTATTTT.

V and J are TRBV27 and TRBJ2-1; D remains unclear. Trimming removed 7 bases from V and 0 bases from J, with 10 bases in between. This CDR3 spans 14 amino acids. Germline-derived CDR1 and CDR2 are MNHEY and SMNVEV (reference sequence). The CDR3 is CASKLYYSYNEQFF. The CDR3 nucleotides read TGTGCCAGCAAACTCTACTACTCCTACAATGAGCAGTTCTTC.

This clone was recorded once. The chain has TRBV30 and TRBJ1-4, with D possibly being TRBD1 (5 bases). V lost 6 bases and J 10 bases, leaving 21 bases between the germline ends. The CDR3 consists of 14 residues. CDR1 GTSNPN and CDR2 SVGIG come from the germline V gene (reference sequence). For the CDR3, the DNA is TGTGCCTGTACTGGAGGGGCCCTCACAGGAAAACTGTTTTTT. The encoded protein is CACTGGALTGKLFF.

The chain uses TRBV30 and TRBJ2-2; 7 positions match TRBD1. The V and J ends lost 4 bases and 4 bases, in that order; junction bases with no gene match: 6. Germline V gene data show CDR1 as GTSNPN and CDR2 as SVGIG (reference sequence). This CDR3 comprises 14 residues. The CDR3 region has the DNA TGTGCCTGGAACCCTGGACAGGCCACCGGGGAGCTGTTTTTT. Translated: CAWNPGQATGELFF.

The genes are TRBV6-1 and TRBJ2-7; D is perhaps TRBD2 (5 bases). Trimming removed 8 bases at V and 4 bases at J, with 18 bases between. The CDR3 is made up of 14 amino acids. Germline V lookup: CDR1 MNHNS, CDR2 SASEGT. CDR3 loop: CASQLGSKWYEQYF. The CDR3 DNA sequence: TGTGCCAGCCAACTAGGATCAAAGTGGTACGAGCAGTACTTC.

The chain employs TRBV5-6 and TRBJ1-1, with D possibly TRBD1 on 5 matching bases. The CDR3 loop spans 14 amino acids. V was shortened by 4 bases and J by 0 bases, with 10 bases between the two germline ends. Germline-derived CDR1 and CDR2 are SGHDT and YYEEEE. The CDR3 nucleotides are TGTGCCAGCAGCGGGGACTCTTTGAACACTGAAGCTTTCTTT. Translating it yields CASSGDSLNTEAFF. The full variable domain, in which reference TRBV5-6 and TRBJ1-1 provide the parts outside the CDR3, is DAGVTQSPTHLIKTRGQQVTLRCSPKSGHDTVSWYQQALGQGPQFIFQYYEEEERQRGNFPDRFSGHQFPNYSSELNVNALLLGDSALYLCASSGDSLNTEAFFGQGTRLTVV.

In this sample, this clone turned up a few times. Other DNA sequences of this sample code for an identical CDR3. The chain carries TRBV7-9 and TRBJ2-7; TRBD1 aligns across 9 bases. Trimming at V came to 5 bases and at J to 2 bases, leaving 4 bases not matched to a gene. Germline assignment: CDR1 SEHNR and CDR2 FQNEAQ (reference sequence). This CDR3 comprises 14 residues. This chain's CDR3 is CASSPRQGAYEQYF. The CDR3 DNA sequence: TGTGCCAGCAGCCCGCGACAGGGGGCCTACGAGCAGTACTTC.